This T cell receptor beta chain was identified in a study of T cells in Graves' hyperthyroidism and ophthalmopathy. Findings of the study overall: Blood held most thyroid clonotypes expanded above 0.001 frequency.

There were TCR beta CDR3 regions amplified from RNA transcripts. The primer set for the first-round RT-PCR of the TCR CDR3 was HTBI. TCRdb re-derived calls from the multiplex PCR reads in MiXCR, one entry per CDR3 protein. The sample shows about half a million distinct CDR3 sequences, less than 25% of them seen only once. This clonotype was recorded at least ten times. Antigen: not known. This CDR3 has 14 residues. V was shortened by 4 bases and J by 0 bases, with 10 bases between the two germline ends. In germline, CDR1 is MNHNS, CDR2 SASEGT. V usage is TRBV6-1 and J usage is TRBJ2-7, with D possibly called TRBD1 or TRBD2 (5 bases each). The TCR sequence derives from a woman aged 25 to 39 with Graves' ophthalmopathy. Sequences were obtained from blood. For the CDR3, the DNA is TGTGCCAGCAGTGCTGCGAGGGGCTCCTACGAGCAGTACTTC. Translation gives CASSAARGSYEQYF.